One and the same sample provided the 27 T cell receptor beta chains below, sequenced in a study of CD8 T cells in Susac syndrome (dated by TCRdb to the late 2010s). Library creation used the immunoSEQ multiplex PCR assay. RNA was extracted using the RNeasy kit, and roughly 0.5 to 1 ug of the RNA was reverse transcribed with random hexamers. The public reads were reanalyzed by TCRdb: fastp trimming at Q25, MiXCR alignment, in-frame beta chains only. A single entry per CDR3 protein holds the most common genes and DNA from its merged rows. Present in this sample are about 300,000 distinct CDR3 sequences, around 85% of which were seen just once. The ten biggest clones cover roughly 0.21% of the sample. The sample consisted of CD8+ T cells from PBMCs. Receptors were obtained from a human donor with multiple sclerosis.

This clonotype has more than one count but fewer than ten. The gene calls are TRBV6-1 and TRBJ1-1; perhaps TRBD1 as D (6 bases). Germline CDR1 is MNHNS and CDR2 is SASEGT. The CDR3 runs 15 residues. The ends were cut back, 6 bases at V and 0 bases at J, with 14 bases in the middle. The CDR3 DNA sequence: TGTGCCAGCAGCCCTTTGACAGGCGTGAACACTGAAGCTTTCTTT. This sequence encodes CASSPLTGVNTEAFF.

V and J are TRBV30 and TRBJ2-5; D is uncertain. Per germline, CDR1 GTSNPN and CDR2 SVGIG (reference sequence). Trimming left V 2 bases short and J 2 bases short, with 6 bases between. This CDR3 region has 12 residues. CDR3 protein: CAWSIYQETQYF. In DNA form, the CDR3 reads TGTGCCTGGAGTATCTATCAAGAGACCCAGTACTTC. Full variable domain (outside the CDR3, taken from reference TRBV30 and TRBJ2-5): SQTIHQWPATLVQPVGSPLSLECTVEGTSNPNLYWYRQAAGRGLQLLFYSVGIGQISSEVPQNLSASRPQDRQFILSSKKLLLSDSGFYLCAWSIYQETQYFGPGTRLLVL.

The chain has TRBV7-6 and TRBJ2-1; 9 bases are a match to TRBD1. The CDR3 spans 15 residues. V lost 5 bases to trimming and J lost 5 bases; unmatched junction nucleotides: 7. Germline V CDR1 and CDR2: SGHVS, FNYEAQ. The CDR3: CASSPTGGGDNEQFF. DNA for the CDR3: TGTGCCAGCAGCCCAACAGGGGGCGGTGACAATGAGCAGTTCTTC.

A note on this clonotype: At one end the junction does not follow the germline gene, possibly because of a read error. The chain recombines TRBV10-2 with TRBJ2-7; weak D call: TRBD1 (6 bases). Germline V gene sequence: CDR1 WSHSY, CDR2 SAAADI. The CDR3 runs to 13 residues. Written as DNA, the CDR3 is TGCGCCAGCAGTGAGTCCTTCGACAGGTGGAACGACTTC. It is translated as CASSESFDRWNDF.

CDR3 amino acids: CASSQGVGKFF. The CDR3 coding sequence is TGTGCCAGCAGCCAAGGGGTAGGAAAGTTCTTC. This chain links TRBV3-1 with TRBJ2-1; no firm D call. This CDR3 contains 11 residues. Germline V gives CDR1 LGHDT, CDR2 YNNKEL (reference sequence). With 1 base removed from V and 14 bases from J, the gap between germline ends came to 9 bases.

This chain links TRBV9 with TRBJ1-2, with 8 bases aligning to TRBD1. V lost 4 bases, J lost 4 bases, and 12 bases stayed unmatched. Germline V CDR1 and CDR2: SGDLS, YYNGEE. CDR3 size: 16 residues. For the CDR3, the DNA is TGTGCCAGCAGCTATGAAGACAGGGGATTACTCTATGGCTACACCTTC. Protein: CASSYEDRGLLYGYTF.

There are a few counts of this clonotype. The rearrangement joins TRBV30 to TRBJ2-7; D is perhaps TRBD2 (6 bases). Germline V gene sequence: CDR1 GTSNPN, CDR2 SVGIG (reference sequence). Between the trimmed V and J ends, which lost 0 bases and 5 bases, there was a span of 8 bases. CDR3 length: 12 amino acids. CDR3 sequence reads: CAWSVGGNEQYF. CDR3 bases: TGTGCCTGGAGTGTAGGAGGGAACGAGCAGTACTTC.

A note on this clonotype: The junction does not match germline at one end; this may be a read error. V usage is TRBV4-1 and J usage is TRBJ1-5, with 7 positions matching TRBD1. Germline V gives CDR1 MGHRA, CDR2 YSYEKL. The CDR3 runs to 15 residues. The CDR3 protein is CASSQEGVRGQPQHF. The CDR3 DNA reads TGTGCCAGCAGCCAAGAGGGCGTCAGGGGGCAGCCCCAGCATTTT.

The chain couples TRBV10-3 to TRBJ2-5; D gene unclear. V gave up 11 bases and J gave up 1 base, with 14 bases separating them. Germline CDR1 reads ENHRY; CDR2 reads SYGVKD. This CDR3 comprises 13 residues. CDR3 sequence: CAVQDGPQETQYF. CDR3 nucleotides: TGTGCCGTCCAGGATGGACCCCAAGAGACCCAGTACTTC.

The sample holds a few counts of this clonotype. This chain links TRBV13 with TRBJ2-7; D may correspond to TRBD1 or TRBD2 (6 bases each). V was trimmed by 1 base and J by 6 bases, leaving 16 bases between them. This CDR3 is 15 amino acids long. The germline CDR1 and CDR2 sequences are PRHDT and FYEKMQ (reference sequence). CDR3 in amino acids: CASSLEVGGPGEQYF. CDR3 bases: TGTGCCAGCAGCTTAGAAGTAGGGGGGCCGGGCGAGCAGTACTTC.

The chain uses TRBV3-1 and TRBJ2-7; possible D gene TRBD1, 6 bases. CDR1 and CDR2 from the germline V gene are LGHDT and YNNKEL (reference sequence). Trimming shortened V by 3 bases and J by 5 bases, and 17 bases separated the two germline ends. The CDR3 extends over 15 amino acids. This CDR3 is CASSHPRGRGHEQYF. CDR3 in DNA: TGTGCCAGCAGCCATCCCCGTGGCAGGGGCCACGAGCAGTACTTC.

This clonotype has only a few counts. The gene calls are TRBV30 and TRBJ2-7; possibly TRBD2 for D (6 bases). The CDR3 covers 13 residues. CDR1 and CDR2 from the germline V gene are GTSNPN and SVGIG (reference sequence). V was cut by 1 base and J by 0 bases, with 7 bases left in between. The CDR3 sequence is CAWSAGVSYEQYF. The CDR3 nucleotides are TGTGCCTGGAGTGCGGGGGTCTCCTACGAGCAGTACTTC.

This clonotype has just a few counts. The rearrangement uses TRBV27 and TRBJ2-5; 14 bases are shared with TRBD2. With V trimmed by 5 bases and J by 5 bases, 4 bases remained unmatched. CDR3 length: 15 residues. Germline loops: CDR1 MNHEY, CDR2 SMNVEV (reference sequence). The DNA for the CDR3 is TGTGCCAGCAGTCCCCGACTAGCGGGAGGGGAGACCCAGTACTTC. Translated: CASSPRLAGGETQYF.

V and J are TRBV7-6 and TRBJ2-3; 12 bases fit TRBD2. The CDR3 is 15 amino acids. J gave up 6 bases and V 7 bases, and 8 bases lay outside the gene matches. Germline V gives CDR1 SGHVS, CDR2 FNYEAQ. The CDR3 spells CASTLLAGGHDTQYF. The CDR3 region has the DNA TGTGCCAGCACCCTACTAGCGGGAGGTCATGATACGCAGTATTTT.

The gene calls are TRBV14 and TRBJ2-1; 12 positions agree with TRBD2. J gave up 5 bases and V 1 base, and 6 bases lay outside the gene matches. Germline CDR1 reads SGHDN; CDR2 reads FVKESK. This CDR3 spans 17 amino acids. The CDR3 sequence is CASSQALAGGRHNEQFF. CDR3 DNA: TGTGCCAGCAGCCAAGCCCTAGCGGGAGGGCGGCACAATGAGCAGTTCTTC.

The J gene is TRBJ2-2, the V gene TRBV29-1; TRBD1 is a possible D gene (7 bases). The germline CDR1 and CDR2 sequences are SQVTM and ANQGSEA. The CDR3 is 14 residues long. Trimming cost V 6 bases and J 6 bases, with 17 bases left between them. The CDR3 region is CSVGGQIGAGELFF. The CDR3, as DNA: TGCAGCGTCGGGGGACAGATCGGGGCCGGGGAGCTGTTTTTT.

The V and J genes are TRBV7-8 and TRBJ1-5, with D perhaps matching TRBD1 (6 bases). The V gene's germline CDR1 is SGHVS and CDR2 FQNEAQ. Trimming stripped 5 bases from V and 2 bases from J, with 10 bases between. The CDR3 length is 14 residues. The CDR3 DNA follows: TGTGCCAGCAGCGCCAGGGGAGGCAATCAGCCCCAGCATTTT. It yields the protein CASSARGGNQPQHF.

The CDR3 region has the DNA TGTGCCAGCAGTTTAGGCTCAGCGGGAGTATACGAGCAGTACTTC. It is translated as CASSLGSAGVYEQYF. This chain joins TRBV27 and TRBJ2-7, with 8 bases matching TRBD2. The germline V gene has CDR1 MNHEY and CDR2 SMNVEV (reference sequence). V was pared by 2 bases and J by 4 bases, with 7 bases of the junction left unmatched. The CDR3 spans 15 residues.

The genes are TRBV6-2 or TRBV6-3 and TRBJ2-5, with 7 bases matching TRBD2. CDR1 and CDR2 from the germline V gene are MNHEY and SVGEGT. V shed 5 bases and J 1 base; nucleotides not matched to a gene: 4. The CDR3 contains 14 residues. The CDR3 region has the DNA TGTGCCAGCAGTCGCCCTAGCGGCCAAGAGACCCAGTACTTC. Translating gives CASSRPSGQETQYF.

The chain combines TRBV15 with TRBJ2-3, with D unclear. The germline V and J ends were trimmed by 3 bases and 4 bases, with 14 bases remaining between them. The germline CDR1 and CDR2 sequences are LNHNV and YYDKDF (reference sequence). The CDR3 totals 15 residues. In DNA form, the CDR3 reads TGTGCCACCAGCAGTGGGTACACTTTCTCAGATACGCAGTATTTT. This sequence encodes CATSSGYTFSDTQYF.

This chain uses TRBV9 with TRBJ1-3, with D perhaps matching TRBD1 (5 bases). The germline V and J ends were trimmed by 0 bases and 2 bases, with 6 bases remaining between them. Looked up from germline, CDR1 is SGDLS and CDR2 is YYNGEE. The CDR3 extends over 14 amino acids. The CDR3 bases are TGTGCCAGCAGCGTAGAGGGGCCTGGAAACACCATATATTTT. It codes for CASSVEGPGNTIYF.

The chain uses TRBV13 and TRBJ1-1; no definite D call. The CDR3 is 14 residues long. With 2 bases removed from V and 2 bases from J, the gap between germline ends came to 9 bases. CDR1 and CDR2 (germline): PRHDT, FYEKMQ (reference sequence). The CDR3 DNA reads TGTGCCAGCAGCTTATTGAGGTTTAACACTGAAGCTTTCTTT. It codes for CASSLLRFNTEAFF.

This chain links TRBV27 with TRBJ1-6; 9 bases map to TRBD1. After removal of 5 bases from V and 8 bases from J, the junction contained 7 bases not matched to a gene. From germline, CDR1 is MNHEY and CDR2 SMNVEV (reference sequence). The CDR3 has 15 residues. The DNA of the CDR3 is TGTGCCAGCAGTGCCGGGACAGGGATTTATTCACCCCTCCACTTT. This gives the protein CASSAGTGIYSPLHF.

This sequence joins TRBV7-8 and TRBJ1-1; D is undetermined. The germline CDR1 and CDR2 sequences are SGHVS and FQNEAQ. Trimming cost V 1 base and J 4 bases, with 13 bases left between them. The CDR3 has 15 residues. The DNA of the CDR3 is TGTGCCAGCAGCTTAGTCGGAGGGATGAGCACTGAAGCTTTCTTT. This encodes CASSLVGGMSTEAFF.

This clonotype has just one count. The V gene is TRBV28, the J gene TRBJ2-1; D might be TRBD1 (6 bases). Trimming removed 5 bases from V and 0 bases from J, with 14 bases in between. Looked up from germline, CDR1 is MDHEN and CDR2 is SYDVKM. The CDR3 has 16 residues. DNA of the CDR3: TGTGCCAGCAGTGATAACAGGGAGAGCTCCTACAATGAGCAGTTCTTC. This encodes CASSDNRESSYNEQFF. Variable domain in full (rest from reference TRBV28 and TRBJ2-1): DVKVTQSSRYLVKRTGEKVFLECVQDMDHENMFWYRQDPGLGLRLIYFSYDVKMKEKGDIPEGYSVSREKKERFSLILESASTNQTSMYLCASSDNRESSYNEQFFGPGTRLTVL.

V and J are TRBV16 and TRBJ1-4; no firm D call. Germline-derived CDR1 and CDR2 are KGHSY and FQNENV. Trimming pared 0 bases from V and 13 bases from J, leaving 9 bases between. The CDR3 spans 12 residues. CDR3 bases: TGTGCCAGCAGCCAATCTTTCTTCAGACTGTTTTTT. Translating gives CASSQSFFRLFF. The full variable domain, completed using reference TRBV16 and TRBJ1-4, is GEEVAQTPKHLVRGEGQKAKLYCAPIKGHSYVFWYQQVLKNEFKFLISFQNENVFDETGMPKERFSAKCLPNSPCSLEIQATKLEDSAVYFCASSQSFFRLFFGSGTQLSVL.

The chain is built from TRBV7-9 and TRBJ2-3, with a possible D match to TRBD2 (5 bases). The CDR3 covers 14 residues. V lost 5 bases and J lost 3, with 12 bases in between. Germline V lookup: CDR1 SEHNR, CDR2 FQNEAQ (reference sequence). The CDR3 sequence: CASSLSVSTDTQYF. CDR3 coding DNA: TGTGCCAGCAGCCTTAGCGTGTCGACAGATACGCAGTATTTT.